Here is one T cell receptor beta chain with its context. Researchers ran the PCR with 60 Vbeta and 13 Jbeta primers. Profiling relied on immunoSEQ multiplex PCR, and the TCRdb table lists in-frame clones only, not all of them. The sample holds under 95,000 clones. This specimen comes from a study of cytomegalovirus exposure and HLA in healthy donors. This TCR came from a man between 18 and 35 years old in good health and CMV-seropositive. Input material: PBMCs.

The CDR3 loop is CASSEVAGVNYEQYF. For the CDR3, the DNA is TGTGCCAGCAGTGAGGTAGCGGGGGTGAACTACGAGCAGTACTTC. The chain employs TRBV6-1 and TRBJ2-7; 9 bases are shared with TRBD2. The CDR3 spans 15 residues. V was pared by 3 bases and J by 3 bases, with 6 bases of the junction left unmatched. In germline, CDR1 is MNHNS, CDR2 SASEGT.